One and the same sample provided the 8 T cell receptor beta chains below, sequenced in a study of CD8+ T cells in alopecia areata. It was with CD4, CD8alpha, NKG2D, NKG2ACE and other markers that pooled cutaneous lymph node cells were sorted. Extracted from the samples, RNA was reverse transcribed into cDNA to serve as the sequencing template. The protocol was immunoSEQ multiplex PCR, while the TCRdb copy is restricted to in-frame clones and leaves out a portion. The sample includes 20,000 or so clones, none of them occurring once. Sequenced material: CD8+ T cells sorted from a lymph node. All receptors come from a C3H/HeJ mouse with alopecia areata. Mouse strain MHC haplotype: H2-k.

A note on this clone: These gene names are mouse names. CDR3 amino acids: CTCSPRSSYEQYF. The sequenced part of the CDR3 DNA is TGCACCTGCAGTCCCCGCAGCTCCTAT. The chain combines TRBV1 with TRBJ2-7; no clear D. The read halts 4 residues ahead of the CDR3 end, with the missing end drawn from the germline J gene. This CDR3 comprises 13 residues. Trimming cost V 5 bases and J 0 bases, with 8 bases left between them. Per germline, CDR1 NSQYPW and CDR2 LRSPGD (reference sequence).

In the case of this clone: Any gene name here is a mouse gene name. The read ends 4 residues before the CDR3 terminus; that terminus is restored from the germline J gene. This chain joins TRBV1 and TRBJ1-4; 11 bases match TRBD1. The CDR3 has 15 residues. CDR1 and CDR2 from the germline V gene are NSQYPW and LRSPGD (reference sequence). The trim removed 5 bases at V and 5 bases at J, leaving 4 bases unmatched. This CDR3 is CTCSKGQGGNERLFF. The DNA read from the CDR3 is TGCACCTGCAGTAAGGGACAGGGGGGGAACGAA.

In the case of this clone: The genes and germline here are from mouse. The CDR3 bases that were read are TGTGCCAGCTCCCACCGGGACACCTATGCT. Its translation: CASSHRDTYA. In full, the CDR3 is CASSHRDTYAEQFF. This sequence joins TRBV12-1 and TRBJ2-1, with D possibly matching TRBD1 (6 bases). From the germline J gene comes the end of the CDR3, since the read stops 4 residues before it. The CDR3 length is 14 residues. From germline, CDR1 is SGHSN and CDR2 HYEKVE. Trimming pared 4 bases from V and 3 bases from J, leaving 12 bases between.

In its sample, this clone is hyperexpanded (1% or more). Genes here carry mouse names. The read ends 4 residues before the CDR3 terminus; that terminus is restored from the germline J gene. The rearrangement uses TRBV13-3 and TRBJ2-4, with a possible D match to TRBD1 (5 bases). The CDR3 has 12 residues. Germline CDR1 NNHDY, CDR2 SYVADS. The CDR3 reads CASSGRENTLYF. The CDR3 bases that were read are TGTGCCAGCAGTGGCAGGGAGAAC.

In this sample, this clone turned up a few times. Gene names are mouse gene names. The read ends 4 residues early relative to the CDR3; the germline J gene fills the gap. The chain links TRBV19 to TRBJ2-4; TRBD2 aligns across 8 bases. The CDR3 runs to 15 residues. Germline CDR1 reads FNHDT; CDR2 reads SITEND (reference sequence). V trimming: 6 bases; J trimming: 0 bases; junction bases outside the gene matches: 6. This CDR3 is CASNSGGRSQNTLYF. CDR3 DNA (partial): TGTGCCAGCAACTCGGGGGGGCGCAGTCAAAAC.

On this clone: Germline and genes: mouse. The observed sequence ends 4 residues before the CDR3 terminus, with the missing tail filled in from the germline J gene. The gene calls are TRBV1 and TRBJ2-5; a weak D match, TRBD2 (6 bases). V lost 1 base, J lost 3 bases, and 8 bases lay in between. This CDR3 contains 14 residues. Looked up from germline, CDR1 is NSQYPW and CDR2 is LRSPGD (reference sequence). CDR3 DNA, as far as it was read: TGCACCTGCAGTGCAGGGTGGGGGCAAGAC. Translating it yields CTCSAGWGQD. The whole CDR3 protein is CTCSAGWGQDTQYF.

In its sample, this clone was seen a few times. Mouse germline and gene names are used. The read comes to an end 4 residues before the CDR3 does, leaving the germline J gene to fill in the end. V and J are TRBV1 and TRBJ1-4; 8 nucleotides align to TRBD1. Trimming took 4 bases from V and 4 from J; bases not matched to a gene: 2. This CDR3 region has 14 residues. CDR1 and CDR2 from the germline V gene are NSQYPW and LRSPGD (reference sequence). The covered CDR3 bases are TGCACCTGCAGTGGGACAGGGAACAACGAA. Its translation is CTCSGTGNNE. The full CDR3 protein is CTCSGTGNNERLFF.

This clone was detected a few times. Here the gene names and germline are mouse. The read finishes 4 residues shy of the CDR3 end, and the germline J gene is used to complete it. V and J are TRBV19 and TRBJ2-1; 8 bases are shared with TRBD1. The germline V gene encodes CDR1 FNHDT and CDR2 SITEND (reference sequence). V shed 1 base, J shed 3 bases, and the junction held 3 bases outside the gene matches. The CDR3 consists of 15 residues. Partial CDR3 DNA: TGTGCCAGCAGTATATACACAGGGGGCTATGCT. This translates into CASSIYTGGYA. The whole CDR3 protein reads CASSIYTGGYAEQFF. The entire variable domain, with the rest obtained from reference TRBV19 and TRBJ2-1, is as follows: GGIITQTPKFLIGQEGQKLTLKCQQNFNHDTMYWYRQDSGKGLRLIYYSITENDLQKGDLSEGYDASREKKSSFSLTVTSAQKNEMAVFLCASSIYTGGYAEQFFGPGTRLTVL.